These 3 T cell receptor beta chains were sequenced from one sample in a study of T cell repertoires in cytomegalovirus infection. Their antigens are not known. TCRdb re-called the reads with MiXCR, one entry per CDR3 protein. The repertoire includes approximately 1,000,000 distinct CDR3 sequences, roughly 30% of them detected once, and over 11% sits in the top ten. Source: cultured CD8+ T cells from PBMCs, taken from culture after CMV antigen stimulation. The receptors come from a human donor in good health (CMV status not recorded). Some clones in this sample may be carry-over from other donors' samples.

The J gene is TRBJ2-7, the V gene TRBV27; possibly TRBD2 for D (6 bases). Trimming took off 3 bases at V and 5 bases at J, with 14 bases between the two ends. Looked up from germline, CDR1 is MNHEY and CDR2 is SMNVEV (reference sequence). The CDR3 covers 14 residues. The CDR3 protein is CASSFGGIRHEQYF. The CDR3 bases are TGTGCCAGCAGTTTCGGGGGTATCCGCCACGAGCAGTACTTC.

V usage is TRBV6-2 or TRBV6-3 and J usage is TRBJ2-6, with 8 bases lining up with TRBD2. The CDR3 covers 19 residues. With 2 bases clipped from V and 0 bases from J, the junction kept 9 bases outside the gene matches. Germline V gene lookup returns CDR1 MNHEY and CDR2 SVGEGT. CDR3 nucleotide sequence: TGTGCCAGCAGTTACCTTGGAGACACTAGCGGCTCTGGGGCCAACGTCCTGACTTTC. Translation: CASSYLGDTSGSGANVLTF.

The CDR3 coding sequence is TGTGCCAGCAGTTTATCGGGGACAGAGACCTACGAGCAGTACGTC. It translates to CASSLSGTETYEQYV. This rearrangement joins TRBV28 to TRBJ2-7; 7 nucleotides match TRBD1. Per the germline V gene, CDR1 is MDHEN and CDR2 is SYDVKM. V trimming: 1 base; J trimming: 2 bases; junction bases outside the gene matches: 5. This CDR3 region has 15 residues.